Sequencing of this T cell receptor (beta chain) was carried out in a study of CD8+ T cells in alopecia areata. Study-level background: Treated patients were given oral tofacitinib, which was dosed at 5 to 10 mg twice daily. Study observations and caveats: Scalp and blood retained many expanded lesional clones during tofacitinib.

Germline assignment: CDR1 MGHDK and CDR2 SYGVNS. The CDR3 contains 15 residues. J gave up 7 bases and V 6 bases, and 9 bases lay outside the gene matches. The sample's treatment: oral pan-JAK inhibitor, 5-10 mg twice daily. The investigators collected lesional scalp punch biopsies and peripheral blood from alopecia areata patients. This clone has just a few counts. What it binds is not known. Extracted RNA was reverse transcribed, and the resulting cDNA served as sequencing template. Libraries were prepared by immunoSEQ multiplex PCR; TCRdb keeps only in-frame clonotypes and omits some of them. The data show fewer than 250,000 clones, over 40% seen once.

The specimen comprised CD4+ T cells sorted from blood, sampled at approximately week 37, from a patient treated with tofacitinib. The gene calls are TRBV25-1 and TRBJ1-5, with TRBD1 identical over 10 bases. This clonotype originated in a human donor with alopecia areata. CDR3 region: CASSPRDRGGQPQHF. CDR3 bases: TGTGCCAGCAGCCCCCGGGACAGGGGAGGGCAGCCCCAGCATTTT.